These T cell receptor beta chains were read from a single sample in a study of prognosis after radiotherapy for stage I lung cancer. TCRdb independently ran MiXCR on the multiplex PCR reads; one entry per CDR3 protein. The table includes about 16,000 distinct CDR3 sequences, more than 25% detected once. The sequences come from PBMCs, collected before or after stereotactic body radiation therapy (not recorded which). The receptors shown here come from a donor aged 50 or older with non-small cell lung cancer. CDR3s include the opening cysteine and the closing phenylalanine or tryptophan. Each record gives: CDR3 DNA, CDR3 protein, clone size, J gene, V gene, D gene. The D gene is left open where the match is weak. Part of the rows lack a size; the others show once, few, many or a class for expanded clones.

TGCAGTGCTAGTCACTCCCTAGCGGGAGGGGAGGGCGAGCAGTACTTC,CSASHSLAGGEGEQYF,medium-sized,TRBJ2-7,TRBV20-1,TRBD2
TGCAGTGCTAGTCGGGCAGGGAGAGAGACCCAGTACTTC,CSASRAGRETQYF,many,TRBJ2-5,TRBV20-1,.
TGCGCCAGCAGTCCCGGGACCGAGTCCTACGAGCAGTACTTC,CASSPGTESYEQYF,many,TRBJ2-7,TRBV5-1,.
TGCAGTGCTAGAGATACACTAGCGGGAGACTTCGGGGAGCTGTTTTTT,CSARDTLAGDFGELFF,medium-sized,TRBJ2-2,TRBV20-1,TRBD2
TGTGCCAGTAGTACGTGGACTAGCGGGAGGACCACAGATACGCAGTATTTT,CASSTWTSGRTTDTQYF,.,TRBJ2-3,TRBV19,TRBD2
TGTGCCAGCAGCGAGGGACTAGCGGTGGAGACCCAGTACTTC,CASSEGLAVETQYF,many,TRBJ2-5,TRBV7-9,TRBD2
TGTGCCAGCAGGCAGAGCGGGAGGGCGAACACCGGGGAGCTGTTTTTT,CASRQSGRANTGELFF,many,TRBJ2-2,TRBV5-6,TRBD2
TGTGCCAGCAGCTTTCGACCTGACTATCCCAACAACTACTACAATGAGCAGTTCTTC,CASSFRPDYPNNYYNEQFF,.,TRBJ2-1,TRBV11-1,.
TGTGCCAGCAGCACTGGGACTAGCGGGAGTCGCGCCTACAATGAGCAGTTCTTC,CASSTGTSGSRAYNEQFF,many,TRBJ2-1,TRBV5-4,TRBD2
TGTGCCATCAGTGAGTGGTCCTCGTCTAGAAACACCATATATTTT,CAISEWSSSRNTIYF,many,TRBJ1-3,TRBV10-3,.
TGTGCCAGCAGCCAAGACCTGGGACAGGGGGCCAACTATGGCTACACCTTC,CASSQDLGQGANYGYTF,many,TRBJ1-2,TRBV3-1,TRBD1
TGTGCCAGCAGTTACTCAGGGGTAAGGGATTGGCAGTTCTTC,CASSYSGVRDWQFF,.,TRBJ2-1,TRBV6-2/TRBV6-3,.
TGTGCCAGCAGCTTCGGGGAGTATGGCTACACCTTC,CASSFGEYGYTF,many,TRBJ1-2,TRBV7-9,.
TGCGCCAGCAGCCAAGAGTTTTTGATGAACACTGAAGCTTTCTTT,CASSQEFLMNTEAFF,many,TRBJ1-1,TRBV4-3,.
TGCGCCAGCAGCTTGGCCCCTGGGTCTTACTACGAGCAGTACTTC,CASSLAPGSYYEQYF,many,TRBJ2-7,TRBV5-1,.
TGTGCCAGCAGTGAAGGTCAGGGCTGGTACGAGCAGTACTTC,CASSEGQGWYEQYF,many,TRBJ2-7,TRBV2,.
TGTGCCAGCAGTGGACCGGGACAGGCAACTAATGAAAAACTGTTTTTT,CASSGPGQATNEKLFF,many,TRBJ1-4,TRBV6-1,TRBD1
TGTGCCAGCTCAGATACAGGGGCTGCGACTGGAAACACCATATATTTT,CASSDTGAATGNTIYF,many,TRBJ1-3,TRBV18,TRBD1
TGCAGTGCGAAACCGGGCGGACCCAAAAACATTCAGTACTTC,CSAKPGGPKNIQYF,many,TRBJ2-4,TRBV20-1,.
TGTGCCACCAGTGATTTGCAGGGCCACACCGGGGAGCTGTTTTTT,CATSDLQGHTGELFF,medium-sized,TRBJ2-2,TRBV24-1,.
TGTGCCAGTAGTATTGGGGGTGGGGACTACAATGAGCAGTTCTTC,CASSIGGGDYNEQFF,few,TRBJ2-1,TRBV19,.
TGTGCCAGCAGTTACCGGCTAAATCAGCCCCAGCATTTT,CASSYRLNQPQHF,many,TRBJ1-5,TRBV6-2/TRBV6-3,.
TGCGCCAGCAGCCAAGAGCGGACAGCTGGAAACACCATATATTTT,CASSQERTAGNTIYF,many,TRBJ1-3,TRBV4-1,.
TGCAGTGCTAGTTGGGGGCCAAAGGGGGCTTTCTTT,CSASWGPKGAFF,many,TRBJ1-1,TRBV20-1,.
TGTGCCACCCGGCACAGACACACCGGGGAGCTGTTTTTT,CATRHRHTGELFF,.,TRBJ2-2,TRBV15,.
TGTGCCAGCAGCTCCGCTCGTAGCGGGAGCGCAGATACGCAGTATTTT,CASSSARSGSADTQYF,.,TRBJ2-3,TRBV5-4,TRBD2
TGTGCCAGCAGCGCCGGGACAGGGGGCTACGAGCAGTACTTC,CASSAGTGGYEQYF,many,TRBJ2-7,TRBV6-1,TRBD1
TGTGCCATCAGTGATTCTAGCGAGACCCAGTACTTC,CAISDSSETQYF,many,TRBJ2-5,TRBV10-3,.
TGTGCCACCAGGGGGTACAATGAGCAGTTCTTC,CATRGYNEQFF,many,TRBJ2-1,TRBV3-1,TRBD1
TGTGCCAGCAGCGGCAACCGGGACAGGAGCACAGATACGCAGTATTTT,CASSGNRDRSTDTQYF,few,TRBJ2-3,TRBV5-4,TRBD1
TGTGCCACCAGTGATGTACTAGCGACTCAAGAGACCCAGTACTTC,CATSDVLATQETQYF,many,TRBJ2-5,TRBV24-1,TRBD2
TGTGCCACCAGCAGACCCGGGGTGGTGCGAGGCAATGAGCAGTTCTTC,CATSRPGVVRGNEQFF,.,TRBJ2-1,TRBV15,.